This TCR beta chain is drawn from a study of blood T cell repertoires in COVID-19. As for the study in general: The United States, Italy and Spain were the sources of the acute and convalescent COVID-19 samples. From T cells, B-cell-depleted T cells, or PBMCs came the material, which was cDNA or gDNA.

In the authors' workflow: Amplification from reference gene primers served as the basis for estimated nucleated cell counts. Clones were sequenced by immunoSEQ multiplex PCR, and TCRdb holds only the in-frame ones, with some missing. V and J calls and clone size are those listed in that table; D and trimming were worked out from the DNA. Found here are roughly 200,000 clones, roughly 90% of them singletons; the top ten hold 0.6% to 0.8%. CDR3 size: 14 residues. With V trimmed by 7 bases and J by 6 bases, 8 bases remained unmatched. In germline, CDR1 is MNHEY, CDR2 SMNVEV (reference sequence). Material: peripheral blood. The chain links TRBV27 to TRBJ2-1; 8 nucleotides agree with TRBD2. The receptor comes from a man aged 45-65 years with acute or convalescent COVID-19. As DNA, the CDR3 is TGTGCCAGCACGAGTAGCGGGATGCCCAATGAGCAGTTCTTC. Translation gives CASTSSGMPNEQFF.